This T cell receptor beta chain was recorded in a study of TIL therapy for anti-PD-1-resistant metastatic lung cancer. Study-wide background: Most patients had lung adenocarcinoma; several tumors were EGFR-mutant, two ALK-rearranged; half smoked currently or formerly. Tumors carried a median 1.5 non-synonymous mutations per megabase. Study-level results: The cohort had more treatment-naive, never-smoker and oncogene-addicted patients than typical.

Remarks on this clone: The target antigen is unknown.

Time point specified: pre-treatment sample, taken before nivolumab and TIL therapy. This was the immunoSEQ v3 assay. TCRdb keeps only in-frame clones here, not all; method: immunoSEQ multiplex PCR. Of about 60,000 clones in the sample, roughly 66% were seen once. The TCR was taken from a person aged 25-79 years with non-small cell lung cancer. Sequences were derived from blood, sampled at baseline.

In nucleotides, the CDR3 is TGTGCCAGCAGCTTTAGGACCTCTTCCTATAATTCACCCCTCCACTTT. Translated, it gives CASSFRTSSYNSPLHF. This rearrangement joins TRBV7-8 to TRBJ1-6; no firm D call. V lost 3 bases and J 1 base, leaving 10 bases between the germline ends. Germline CDR1 and CDR2: SGHVS and FQNEAQ. This CDR3 has 16 amino acids.